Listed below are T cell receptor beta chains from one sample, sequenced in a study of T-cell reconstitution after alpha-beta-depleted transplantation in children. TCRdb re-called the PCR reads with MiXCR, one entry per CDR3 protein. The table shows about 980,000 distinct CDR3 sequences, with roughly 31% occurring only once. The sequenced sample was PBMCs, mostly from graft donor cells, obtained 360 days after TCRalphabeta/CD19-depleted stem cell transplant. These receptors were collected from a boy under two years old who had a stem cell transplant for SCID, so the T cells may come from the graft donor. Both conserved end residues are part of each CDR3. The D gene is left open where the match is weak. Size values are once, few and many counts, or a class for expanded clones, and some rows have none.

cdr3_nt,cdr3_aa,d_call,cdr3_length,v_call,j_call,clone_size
TGTGCCAGCAGCAAACAGAGGAACACTGAAGCTTTCTTT,CASSKQRNTEAFF,NA,13,TRBV6-2/TRBV6-3,TRBJ1-1,NA
TGTGCCAGCAGCTTAGGAGGGGTGGGGGGTGCAGATACGCAGTATTTT,CASSLGGVGGADTQYF,NA,16,TRBV7-2,TRBJ2-3,NA
TGCAGTGCCAGGCATAGGGGGGGAAACATTCAGTACTTC,CSARHRGGNIQYF,NA,13,TRBV20-1,TRBJ2-4,NA
TGTGCCAGCAGCTTTTTTAGCGGGGGGGCCGCGAATGAGCAGTTCTTC,CASSFFSGGAANEQFF,TRBD2,16,TRBV5-6,TRBJ2-1,NA
TGTGCCAGCAGTTACTACGTCGGAGACCCGCAGTACTTC,CASSYYVGDPQYF,NA,13,TRBV6-2/TRBV6-3,TRBJ2-7,NA
TGTGCCAGCAGCTTGGGGACTAGCAGACAAGAGACCCAGTACTTC,CASSLGTSRQETQYF,TRBD2,15,TRBV5-6,TRBJ2-5,few
TGCAGCGGAGTCCTCCAGGGTGGCTACACCTTC,CSGVLQGGYTF,NA,11,TRBV29-1,TRBJ1-2,NA
TGCAGTGCTAGAATAGGGGTGGCTGGCTACACCTTC,CSARIGVAGYTF,NA,12,TRBV20-1,TRBJ1-2,NA
TGTGCCAGCAGCCAAGGACAGGGGACTGAAGCTTTCTTT,CASSQGQGTEAFF,TRBD1,13,TRBV4-2,TRBJ1-1,few
TGTGCCAGCAGTTACTCGATAGCGGGGGAGCAGTACTTC,CASSYSIAGEQYF,TRBD2,13,TRBV6-2/TRBV6-3,TRBJ2-7,NA
TGCGCCAGCAGCTTGACTAGCGGGGGGCACGGGACCGGGGAGCTGTTTTTT,CASSLTSGGHGTGELFF,TRBD2,17,TRBV5-1,TRBJ2-2,NA
TGTGCCAGCAGCCACCGGCACCACACTGAAGCTTTCTTT,CASSHRHHTEAFF,NA,13,TRBV3-1,TRBJ1-1,NA
TGCAGTGCTTCACTAGAGAGAAATGAGCAGTTCTTC,CSASLERNEQFF,NA,12,TRBV20-1,TRBJ2-1,NA
TGTGCCAGCAGCCAGCTAGCGTTAGCCAAAAACATTCAGTACTTC,CASSQLALAKNIQYF,NA,15,TRBV3-1,TRBJ2-4,NA
TGTGCCAGCACCGGACTCAGTTTGGGGGACACTGAAGCTTTCTTT,CASTGLSLGDTEAFF,NA,15,TRBV6-1,TRBJ1-1,few
TGCGCCAGCAGCTTGTCTGTGGATTATGGCTACACCTTC,CASSLSVDYGYTF,NA,13,TRBV5-1,TRBJ1-2,NA
TGCGCCAGCAGCTTGGCCGGCGGATCTTTAAATGAAAAACTGTTTTTT,CASSLAGGSLNEKLFF,NA,16,TRBV5-1,TRBJ1-4,few
TGTGCCAGCAGTTCGCCTCACTTCGGACAGGGGGGAAATTCACCCCTCCACTTT,CASSSPHFGQGGNSPLHF,TRBD1,18,TRBV6-5,TRBJ1-6,NA
TGTGCCAGCAGTGCCCCAAATTCGGGCCTCCTCGAGCAGTACTTC,CASSAPNSGLLEQYF,NA,15,TRBV25-1,TRBJ2-7,NA
TGCGCCAGCAGCCAAGATAGGTCGGGGGCGGGAATGAACACTGAAGCTTTCTTT,CASSQDRSGAGMNTEAFF,NA,18,TRBV4-3,TRBJ1-1,NA
TGCAGTGCTGGTGGTATCTGGTTAGCCGGCGACGAGCAGTACTTC,CSAGGIWLAGDEQYF,NA,15,TRBV20-1,TRBJ2-7,few
TGCAGTGCTCCCATTTCCGGGGACGAGCAGTACTTC,CSAPISGDEQYF,NA,12,TRBV20-1,TRBJ2-7,NA
TGTGCCAGCAGCTTATTGTGGGGGGGGAAACTTTACAATGAGCAGTTCTTC,CASSLLWGGKLYNEQFF,TRBD2,17,TRBV7-2,TRBJ2-1,NA
TGCAGTGCTAGCCCCGGGACAGGGGGTTGGGAGACCCAGTACTTC,CSASPGTGGWETQYF,TRBD1,15,TRBV20-1,TRBJ2-5,NA
TGTGCCAGCAGTCCCCGCGAAGAAGAGCAGTTCTTC,CASSPREEEQFF,NA,12,TRBV6-2/TRBV6-3,TRBJ2-1,few